The 14 T cell receptor beta chains in this list originate from one sample, sequenced in a study of graft-versus-host responses after intestinal transplantation (TCRdb year 2021). Library generation was performed with the immunoSEQ multiplex PCR assay. TCRdb stores this immuneACCESS table with in-frame sequences only. Part of the clones is absent; in the studies checked, under half of the shortfall reflects unresolved V genes, and no reason is known for the rest. The sample table contains more than 20,000 clones; only one count was recorded for approximately 92% of them. Of the sample, around two fifths is held by the ten largest clones. Specimen: PBMCs, collected roughly 39 weeks after intestinal transplant. The receptors derive from a human patient who received an intestinal transplant, so some T cells may come from the graft donor.

This clone appeared a few times. This rearrangement joins TRBV9 to TRBJ1-1; the D is unclear. Germline-derived CDR1 and CDR2 are SGDLS and YYNGEE. The V and J ends lost 2 bases and 1 base respectively, with 9 bases between them. This CDR3 is 14 amino acids long. CDR3 nucleotide sequence: TGTGCCAGCAGCGTCGACGCTGAGAACACTGAAGCTTTCTTT. Translation: CASSVDAENTEAFF.

The chain employs TRBV5-6 and TRBJ2-3; TRBD1 aligns across 9 bases. The CDR3 covers 15 residues. Per the germline V gene, CDR1 is SGHDT and CDR2 is YYEEEE. The V gene end was trimmed by 0 bases and the J gene end by 2 bases; junction bases not matched to a gene: 1. The CDR3 DNA reads as TGTGCCAGCAGCTTGGGACAGGGGGACACAGATACGCAGTATTTT. This translates into CASSLGQGDTDTQYF.

The gene calls are TRBV13 and TRBJ1-2; D remains unclear. There are 14 residues in the CDR3. V was pared by 0 bases and J by 2 bases, with 7 bases between. From germline, CDR1 is PRHDT and CDR2 FYEKMQ (reference sequence). The CDR3 bases are TGTGCCAGCAGCTTAGGTCTCGAAAACTATGGCTACACCTTC. Protein sequence: CASSLGLENYGYTF.

The gene calls are TRBV27 and TRBJ2-1; 9 bases align to TRBD2. From germline, CDR1 is MNHEY and CDR2 SMNVEV (reference sequence). This CDR3 contains 15 residues. J gave up 10 bases and V 6 bases, and 13 bases lay outside the gene matches. In DNA, the CDR3 is TGTGCCAGCAGAGACCCCGGTCTAGCGGGATCCGAGCAGTTCTTC. Amino acid sequence: CASRDPGLAGSEQFF.

The CDR3: CAWSVRAGPDEQYF. CDR3 sequence (DNA): TGTGCCTGGAGTGTACGGGCTGGGCCGGACGAGCAGTACTTC. The chain combines TRBV30 with TRBJ2-7; no reliable D call. Germline V lookup: CDR1 GTSNPN, CDR2 SVGIG (reference sequence). The V gene lost 0 bases and the J gene lost 5 bases, with 14 bases spanning the gap. This CDR3 spans 14 amino acids.

The genes are TRBV5-8 and TRBJ1-4, with TRBD1 matching over 9 bases. The CDR3 is 15 amino acids. V trimming: 1 base; J trimming: 8 bases; junction bases outside the gene matches: 6. Germline CDR1 reads SGHTS; CDR2 reads YDEGEE. The CDR3 region has the DNA TGTGCCAGCAGCTTGAATACCGGGACAGGGGAAAAACTGTTTTTT. Protein sequence: CASSLNTGTGEKLFF.

The J gene is TRBJ2-5, the V gene TRBV19; 8 bases are a match to TRBD1. The DNA end lines up better with TRBJ2-7; the J call may be wrong. The CDR3 consists of 15 residues. The germline V gene encodes CDR1 LNHDA and CDR2 SQIVND (reference sequence). Here the CDR3 reads CASSIEGTGPYEQYF. CDR3 DNA: TGTGCCAGTAGTATAGAGGGGACAGGTCCCTACGAGCAGTACTTC.

The chain employs TRBV4-1 and TRBJ2-2; D possibly matches TRBD1 or TRBD2 (5 bases each). Germline CDR1 MGHRA, CDR2 YSYEKL. This CDR3 comprises 16 residues. The V gene lost 3 bases and the J gene lost 7 bases, with 18 bases spanning the gap. CDR3 amino acids: CASSHGDPLADGELFF. The DNA of the CDR3 is TGCGCCAGCAGCCATGGGGACCCCCTGGCGGACGGGGAGCTGTTTTTT.

The chain employs TRBV5-4 and TRBJ2-3, with TRBD2 matching 8 bases. Germline loops: CDR1 SGHNT, CDR2 YYREEE (reference sequence). This CDR3 comprises 15 residues. V lost 0 bases and J lost 5; bases outside the gene matches: 5. The DNA of the CDR3 is TGTGCCAGCAGCTTGGGAGGGACTAGTGAAGATACGCAGTATTTT. Translation gives CASSLGGTSEDTQYF. Looking up the rest from reference TRBV5-4 and TRBJ2-3 gives the full variable domain: ETGVTQSPTHLIKTRGQQVTLRCSSQSGHNTVSWYQQALGQGPQFIFQYYREEENGRGNFPPRFSGLQFPNYSSELNVNALELDDSALYLCASSLGGTSEDTQYFGPGTRLTVL.

This clone was seen a single time. V is TRBV19 and J is TRBJ1-5, with 9 bases fitting TRBD1. There are 14 residues in the CDR3. The germline CDR1 and CDR2 sequences are LNHDA and SQIVND (reference sequence). With 3 bases clipped from V and 5 bases from J, the junction kept 2 bases outside the gene matches. CDR3 in amino acids: CASSIWTGDQPQHF. CDR3 nucleotides: TGTGCCAGTAGTATCTGGACAGGGGATCAGCCCCAGCATTTT.

The V call is TRBV2, the J call TRBJ1-5, with D tentatively TRBD1 (5 bases). The germline V and J ends were trimmed by 5 bases and 6 bases, with 17 bases remaining between them. This CDR3 is built from 15 residues. Germline CDR1 reads SNHLY; CDR2 reads FYNNEI. The CDR3 sequence is CASSIAQGGGQPQHF. Written as DNA, the CDR3 is TGTGCCAGCAGTATCGCGCAGGGAGGTGGTCAGCCCCAGCATTTT.

The chain is built from TRBV7-9 and TRBJ2-7; TRBD2 agrees at 7 bases. CDR1 and CDR2 (germline): SEHNR, FQNEAQ (reference sequence). The CDR3 loop spans 16 amino acids. The V segment lost 4 bases and the J segment 5 bases; nucleotides outside the gene matches: 14. This chain's CDR3 is CASSSRGSPNLHEQYF. The CDR3 region has the DNA TGTGCCAGCAGCTCACGCGGGAGCCCTAACCTCCACGAGCAGTACTTC.

The V call is TRBV29-1, the J call TRBJ2-1, with D perhaps assigned TRBD1 or TRBD2 (6 bases each). In germline, CDR1 is SQVTM, CDR2 ANQGSEA. V was pared by 0 bases and J by 7 bases, with 25 bases between. This CDR3 spans 18 amino acids. CDR3 DNA: TGCAGCGTTGAAGATGGAGGACAGTCCGGCGGGATAGTGAATGAGCAGTTCTTC. Its translation is CSVEDGGQSGGIVNEQFF.

In this sample, this clone turned up once. This chain links TRBV6-4 with TRBJ1-5; no definite D call. The CDR3 is 13 amino acids. Germline loops: CDR1 MRHNA, CDR2 SNTAGT. V was trimmed by 8 bases and J by 3 bases, leaving 11 bases between them. Here the CDR3 DNA reads TGTGCCAGCTTGGACCGACTCAATCAGCCCCAGCATTTT. Protein sequence: CASLDRLNQPQHF.